The rows below give T cell receptor beta chains drawn from one sample of a study of response to subunit inactivated influenza vaccine. MiXCR, applied by TCRdb to the RT-PCR reads, yields one record per CDR3 protein. Among approximately 500,000 distinct CDR3 sequences, 10% to 15% were seen once, and the ten largest hold roughly 13%. The sample here was PBMCs from blood, taken around seven weeks after vaccination. All receptors derive from a man in his fifties or sixties who received an inactivated influenza vaccine. CDR3s leave out the opening cysteine and the closing phenylalanine or tryptophan. The order of the fields is J gene, V gene, CDR3 protein.

J gene: TRBJ2-1; V gene: TRBV9; CDR3 protein: ASSPWASEGNEQF
J gene: TRBJ2-7; V gene: TRBV4-2; CDR3 protein: ASSQVVGKLHEQY
J gene: TRBJ2-5; V gene: TRBV20-1; CDR3 protein: SYIAGGPLQETQY
J gene: TRBJ2-1; V gene: TRBV27; CDR3 protein: ASSLFAGDFEQF
J gene: TRBJ2-2; V gene: TRBV6-2/TRBV6-3; CDR3 protein: ASNLGSGELF
J gene: TRBJ2-3; V gene: TRBV7-9; CDR3 protein: ASSSDPDRATDTQY
J gene: TRBJ1-2; V gene: TRBV11-2; CDR3 protein: ASSLDGPLDYGYT
J gene: TRBJ2-1; V gene: TRBV5-1; CDR3 protein: ASSSPGTSSYNEQF
J gene: TRBJ2-7; V gene: TRBV11-1; CDR3 protein: ASSSGPGAYEQY
J gene: TRBJ1-3; V gene: TRBV19; CDR3 protein: ASSVGQVSGNTIY
J gene: TRBJ1-4; V gene: TRBV10-3; CDR3 protein: AISARGADEKLF
J gene: TRBJ1-4; V gene: TRBV5-1; CDR3 protein: ASSFSGLRDEKLF
J gene: TRBJ2-7; V gene: TRBV12-3/TRBV12-4; CDR3 protein: ASGARTYEQY
J gene: TRBJ2-7; V gene: TRBV12-3/TRBV12-4; CDR3 protein: ASSRTGLYEQY
J gene: TRBJ1-4; V gene: TRBV7-2; CDR3 protein: ASSLAGAGAATNEKLF
J gene: TRBJ2-2; V gene: TRBV12-3/TRBV12-4; CDR3 protein: ASREGDRSGELF
J gene: TRBJ2-7; V gene: TRBV10-3; CDR3 protein: AISKGTYYEQY
J gene: TRBJ2-5; V gene: TRBV5-8; CDR3 protein: ASSQQGTGGETQY
J gene: TRBJ1-1; V gene: TRBV20-1; CDR3 protein: SARDPRGGAEAF
J gene: TRBJ2-7; V gene: TRBV20-1; CDR3 protein: SALGDGPGKFYEQY